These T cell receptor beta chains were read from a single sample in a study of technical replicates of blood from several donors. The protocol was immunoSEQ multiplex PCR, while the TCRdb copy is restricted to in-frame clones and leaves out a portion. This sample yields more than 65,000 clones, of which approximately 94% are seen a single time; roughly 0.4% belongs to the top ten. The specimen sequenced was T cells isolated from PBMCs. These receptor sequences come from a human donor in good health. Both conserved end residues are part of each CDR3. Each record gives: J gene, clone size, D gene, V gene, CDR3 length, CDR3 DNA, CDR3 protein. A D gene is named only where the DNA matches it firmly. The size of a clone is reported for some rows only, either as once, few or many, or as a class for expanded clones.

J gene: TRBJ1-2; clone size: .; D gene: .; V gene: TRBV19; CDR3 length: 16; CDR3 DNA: TGTGCCAGTAGTATCCCCAATAGAATTGACAGATATGGCTACACCTTC; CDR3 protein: CASSIPNRIDRYGYTF
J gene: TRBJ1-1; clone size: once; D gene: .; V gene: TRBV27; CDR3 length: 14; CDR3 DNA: TGTGCCAGCAGTTTTCAGGGCCGGAACACTGAAGCTTTCTTT; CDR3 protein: CASSFQGRNTEAFF
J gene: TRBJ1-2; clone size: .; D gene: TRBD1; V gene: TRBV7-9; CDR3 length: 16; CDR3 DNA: TGTGCCAGCAGCCGAAATACTGGACAGGGCAACTATGGCTACACCTTC; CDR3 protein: CASSRNTGQGNYGYTF
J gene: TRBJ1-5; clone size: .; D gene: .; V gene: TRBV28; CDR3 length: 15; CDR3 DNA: TGTGCTTCAGTAGGGGCAGGGTACGTAGATCAGCCCCAGCATTTT; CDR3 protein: CASVGAGYVDQPQHF
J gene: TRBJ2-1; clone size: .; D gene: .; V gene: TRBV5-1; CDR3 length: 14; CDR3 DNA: TGCGCCAGCAGCGGGCGAATTGGGGGCGATGAGCAGTTCTTC; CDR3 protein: CASSGRIGGDEQFF
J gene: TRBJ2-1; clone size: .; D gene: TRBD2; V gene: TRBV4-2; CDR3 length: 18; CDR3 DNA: TGTGCCAGCAGCCAAGATATTTTCAGACTAGCGGGAAGAGATGAGCAGTTCTTC; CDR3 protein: CASSQDIFRLAGRDEQFF
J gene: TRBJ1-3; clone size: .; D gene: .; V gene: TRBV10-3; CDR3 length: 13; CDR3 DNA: TGTGCCATCAGACAGGGCTCTGGAAACACCATATATTTT; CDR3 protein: CAIRQGSGNTIYF
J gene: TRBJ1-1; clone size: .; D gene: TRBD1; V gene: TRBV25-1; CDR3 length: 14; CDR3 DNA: TGTGCCAGCAGCTCGGGACAGATGAACACTGAAGCTTTCTTT; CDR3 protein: CASSSGQMNTEAFF
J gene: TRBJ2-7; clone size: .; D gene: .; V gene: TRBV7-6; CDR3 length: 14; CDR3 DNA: TGTGCCAGCAGCTTGGTCACGGGGGACTACGAGCAGTACTTC; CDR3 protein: CASSLVTGDYEQYF
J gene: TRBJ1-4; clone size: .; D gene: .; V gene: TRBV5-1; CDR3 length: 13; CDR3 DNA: TGCGCCAGCAGCTTGGCGACACTTGAAAAACTGTTTTTT; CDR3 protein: CASSLATLEKLFF
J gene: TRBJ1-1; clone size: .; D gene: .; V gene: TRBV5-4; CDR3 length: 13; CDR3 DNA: TGTGCCAGCAGCTTGGCGTCGAACACTGAAGCTTTCTTT; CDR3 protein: CASSLASNTEAFF
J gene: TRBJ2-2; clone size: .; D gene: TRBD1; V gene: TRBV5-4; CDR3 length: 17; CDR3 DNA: TGTGCCAGCGGGTCTTCTGGGACAGGGCGAAGGACCGGGGAGCTGTTTTTT; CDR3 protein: CASGSSGTGRRTGELFF
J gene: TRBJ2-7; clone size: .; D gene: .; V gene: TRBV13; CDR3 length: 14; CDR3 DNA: TGTGCCAGCAGCCCCGGGACAACTTCCTACGAGCAGTACTTC; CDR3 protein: CASSPGTTSYEQYF
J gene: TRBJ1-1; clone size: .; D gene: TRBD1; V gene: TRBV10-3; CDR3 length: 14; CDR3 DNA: TGTGCCATCAGAAATCAGGGGGAAAGCACTGAAGCTTTCTTT; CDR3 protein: CAIRNQGESTEAFF
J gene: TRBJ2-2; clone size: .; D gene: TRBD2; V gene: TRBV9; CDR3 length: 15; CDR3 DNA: TGTGCCAGTTCAACTAGCGGGAGTAACACCGGGGAGCTGTTTTTT; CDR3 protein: CASSTSGSNTGELFF
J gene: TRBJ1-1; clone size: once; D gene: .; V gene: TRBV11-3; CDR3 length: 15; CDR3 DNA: TGTGCCAGCAGCTTACAGTTCCCAGGGTACACTGAAGCTTTCTTT; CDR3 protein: CASSLQFPGYTEAFF
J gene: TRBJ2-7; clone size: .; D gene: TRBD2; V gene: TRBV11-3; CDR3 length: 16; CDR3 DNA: TGTGCCAGCAGCTTAGATTCCGGACTAGCGGGAAACGAGCAGTACTTC; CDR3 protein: CASSLDSGLAGNEQYF
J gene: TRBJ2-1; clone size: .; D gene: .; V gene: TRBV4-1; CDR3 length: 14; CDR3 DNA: TGCGCCAGCAGCCCAGGTGTTAATGACAATGAGCAGTTCTTC; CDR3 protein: CASSPGVNDNEQFF
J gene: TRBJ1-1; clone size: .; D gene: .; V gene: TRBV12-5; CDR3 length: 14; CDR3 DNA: TGTGCTAGTGGTTTGGCCCCGGGAGGCACTGAAGCTTTCTTT; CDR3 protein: CASGLAPGGTEAFF
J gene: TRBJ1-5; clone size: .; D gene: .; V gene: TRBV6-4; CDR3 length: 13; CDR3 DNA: TGTGCCAGCAGTGAAGATGCTGAGGAGCCCCAGCATTTT; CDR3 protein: CASSEDAEEPQHF
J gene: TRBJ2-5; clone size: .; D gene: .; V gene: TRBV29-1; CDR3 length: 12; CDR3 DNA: TGCAGCGTTGATAAGGGAGATGAGACCCAGTACTTC; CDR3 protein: CSVDKGDETQYF
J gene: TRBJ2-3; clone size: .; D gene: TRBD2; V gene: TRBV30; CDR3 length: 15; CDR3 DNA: TGTGCCTGGAGTCGCGGGGGGCGTATGGCAGATACGCAGTATTTT; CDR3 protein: CAWSRGGRMADTQYF
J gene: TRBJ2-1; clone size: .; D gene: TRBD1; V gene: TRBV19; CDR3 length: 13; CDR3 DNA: TGTGCCAGTATCCCGACAGGGTACAATGAGCAGTTCTTC; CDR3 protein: CASIPTGYNEQFF
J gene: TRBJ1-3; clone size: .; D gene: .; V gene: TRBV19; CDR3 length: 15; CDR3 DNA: TGTGCCAGTAGGGCTACAGGGATCTCTGGAAACACCATATATTTT; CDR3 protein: CASRATGISGNTIYF
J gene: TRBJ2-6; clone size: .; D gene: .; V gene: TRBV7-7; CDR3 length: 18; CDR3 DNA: TGTGCCAGCAGCCAACGACCTAGTGCCCAAAGTCGGGCCAACGTCCTGACTTTC; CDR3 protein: CASSQRPSAQSRANVLTF
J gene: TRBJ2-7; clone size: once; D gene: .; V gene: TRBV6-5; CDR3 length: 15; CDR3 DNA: TGTGCCAGCAGTTACTCCGTTACAGGGTCCTACGAGCAGTACTTC; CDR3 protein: CASSYSVTGSYEQYF
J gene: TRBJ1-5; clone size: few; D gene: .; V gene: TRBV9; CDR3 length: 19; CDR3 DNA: TGTGCCAGCAGCGTAGTTGGGTTTGGCAGGCTCTATAGCAATCAGCCCCAGCATTTT; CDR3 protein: CASSVVGFGRLYSNQPQHF
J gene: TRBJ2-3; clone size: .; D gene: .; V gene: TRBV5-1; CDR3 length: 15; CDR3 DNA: TGCGCCAGCAGCCAGTCAGGCCCCCCCACAGATACGCAGTATTTT; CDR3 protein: CASSQSGPPTDTQYF
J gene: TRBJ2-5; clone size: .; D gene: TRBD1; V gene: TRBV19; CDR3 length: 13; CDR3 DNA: TGTGCCAGTAGTACGGGACAGGGGGAGACCCAGTACTTC; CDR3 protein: CASSTGQGETQYF
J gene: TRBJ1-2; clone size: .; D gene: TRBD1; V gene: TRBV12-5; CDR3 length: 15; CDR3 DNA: TGTGCTAGTGGTAACGATTCCGGGACAGCCTATGGCTACACCTTC; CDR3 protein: CASGNDSGTAYGYTF
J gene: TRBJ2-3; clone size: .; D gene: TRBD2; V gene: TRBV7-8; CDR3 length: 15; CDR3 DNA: TGTGCCAGCAGCTTAGTGACTAGCGGGAGAGATACGCAGTATTTT; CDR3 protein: CASSLVTSGRDTQYF
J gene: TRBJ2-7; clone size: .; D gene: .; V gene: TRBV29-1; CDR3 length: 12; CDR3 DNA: TGCAGCGTTGAGACTGACGACTACGAGCAGTACTTC; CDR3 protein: CSVETDDYEQYF
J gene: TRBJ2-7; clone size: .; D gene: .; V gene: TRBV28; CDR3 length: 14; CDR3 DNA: TGTGCCAGCAGTTTCGAGATTCAAGGGGACGAGCAGTACTTC; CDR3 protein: CASSFEIQGDEQYF